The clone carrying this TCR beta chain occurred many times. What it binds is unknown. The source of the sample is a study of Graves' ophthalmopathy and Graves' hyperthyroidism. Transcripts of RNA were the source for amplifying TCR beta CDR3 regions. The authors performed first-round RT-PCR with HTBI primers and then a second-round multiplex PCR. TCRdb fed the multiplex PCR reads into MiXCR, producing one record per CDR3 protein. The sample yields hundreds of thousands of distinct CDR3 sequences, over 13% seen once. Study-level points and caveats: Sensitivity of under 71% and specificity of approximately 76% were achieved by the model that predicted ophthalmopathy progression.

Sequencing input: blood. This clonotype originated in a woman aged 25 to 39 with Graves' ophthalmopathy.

DNA of the CDR3: TGTGCCAGCAGCGCCGACAGAACAAACATGAACACTGAAGCTTTCTTT. Translating it yields CASSADRTNMNTEAFF. V is TRBV2 and J is TRBJ1-1, with D possibly TRBD1 on 5 matching bases. V was cut by 6 bases and J by 0 bases, with 17 bases left in between. The CDR3 is made up of 16 amino acids. Germline loops: CDR1 SNHLY, CDR2 FYNNEI.